In its sample, the clone carrying this T cell receptor beta chain was seen many times. The antigen is not known. The data belong to a study of response to subunit inactivated influenza vaccine. TCRdb reprocessed the RT-PCR reads with MiXCR, giving one entry per CDR3 protein. Here the sample spans over 650,000 distinct CDR3 sequences, less than 20% being singletons. V shed 4 bases and J shed 4 bases, with 10 bases lying between them. Germline V gene sequence: CDR1 SQVTM, CDR2 ANQGSEA. The CDR3 is 12 amino acids. Study-level points and caveats: Few additional T cells are recruited per seasonal influenza vaccination, authors suggested.

The rearrangement links TRBV29-1 to TRBJ1-2; D is unclear. The clonotype was recovered from a man in his fifties who received an inactivated influenza vaccine. This specimen consisted of PBMCs from blood, obtained about 5 days after vaccination. The CDR3 region has the DNA TGCAGCGTTGGCCCAGGAGCCTATGGCTACACCTTC. Translation gives CSVGPGAYGYTF.